This T cell receptor (beta chain) was profiled in a study of CD8+CD57+ T cells in acquired aplastic anemia. Across the whole study: Sorting CD4+ and CD8+ cells gave DNA averaging approximately 3 ug.

Genomic DNA acted as the template from which TCR beta VDJ combination and CDR3 sequence profiling were carried out. TCRdb redid the calling of the reads with MiXCR, one entry per CDR3 protein. The sample has about 270,000 distinct CDR3 sequences, around 60% seen once. This clonotype has only a few counts. In this CDR3 the conserved last residue, phenylalanine or tryptophan, is missing, so a read error is likely. CDR1 and CDR2 (germline): LGHNT, FRNRAP. CDR3 length equals 19 residues. The chain employs TRBV12-5 and TRBJ2-1, with TRBD1 identical over 12 bases. Specimen: sorted CD4+, CD8+, or CD8+CD57+ T cells (not recorded which) from PBMCs. The receptor's source is a human donor with severe aplastic anemia or a healthy control (not recorded which). CDR3 sequence reads: CASRSGTGGGLFSYNEQFC. DNA for the CDR3: TGTGCCAGCAGATCCGGGACAGGGGGCGGACTGTTCTCCTACAATGAGCAGTTCTGC.